This entry features one T cell receptor beta chain sequence. The antigen is unknown. Germline V gives CDR1 SGHTA, CDR2 FQGNSA. V lost 1 base and J lost 6, with 9 bases in between. The CDR3 is made up of 13 amino acids. This sample was included in a study of glioma-infiltrating T cells after dendritic cell vaccination. Study-level information: Treatment, given 2003 to 2012, was autologous tumor lysate-pulsed dendritic cell vaccination. The vaccine used monocyte-derived dendritic cells pulsed overnight with autologous tumor lysate. Whole-study findings and limits: Patients with more pretreatment TILs had longer time to progression and survival.

Time point of the sample: after dendritic cell vaccination, including at tumor progression/relapse. Patients had residual fresh-frozen tumor tissue and more than two years of survival data. TCRdb's copy holds only in-frame clones and misses some; the assay was immunoSEQ multiplex PCR. The top ten clones hold 6% to 8% of a sample with about 87,000 clones, roughly 80% of them seen once. The source of this sequence is a human donor with glioblastoma. The specimen was blood, collected after dendritic cell vaccination. The chain carries TRBV7-2 and TRBJ1-1; D is possibly TRBD1 (5 bases). The CDR3 DNA follows: TGTGCCAGCAGCTTAGGGGCAGGGTCTGAAGCTTTCTTT. Residues: CASSLGAGSEAFF.